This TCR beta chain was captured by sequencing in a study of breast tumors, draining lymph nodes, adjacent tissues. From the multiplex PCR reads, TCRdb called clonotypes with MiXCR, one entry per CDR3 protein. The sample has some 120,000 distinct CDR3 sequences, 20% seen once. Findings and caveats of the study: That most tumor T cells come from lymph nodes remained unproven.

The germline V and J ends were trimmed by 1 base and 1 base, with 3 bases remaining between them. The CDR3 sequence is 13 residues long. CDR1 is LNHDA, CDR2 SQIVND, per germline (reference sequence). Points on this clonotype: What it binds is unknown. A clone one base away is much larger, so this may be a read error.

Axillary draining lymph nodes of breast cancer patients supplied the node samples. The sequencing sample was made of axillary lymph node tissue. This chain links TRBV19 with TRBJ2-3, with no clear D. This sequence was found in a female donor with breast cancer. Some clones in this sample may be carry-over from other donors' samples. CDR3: CASSIARTDTQYF. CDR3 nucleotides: TGTGCCAGTAGTATAGCCCGCACAGATACGCAGTATTTT.